The 28 T cell receptor beta chains presented below share a single source sample, sequenced in a study of T-cell reconstitution after alpha-beta-depleted transplantation in children. Unique molecular identifiers were incorporated during preparation of the TCRbeta library. MiXCR, applied by TCRdb to the PCR reads, yields one record per CDR3 protein. The profile shows about 200,000 distinct CDR3 sequences, approximately 7% of them singletons. The specimen was PBMCs, collected before TCRalphabeta/CD19-depleted stem cell transplant. Receptor source: a boy aged 2 to 10 with acute lymphoblastic leukemia, due to receive a stem cell transplant.

This clonotype has a count of ten or more. The chain carries TRBV29-1 and TRBJ2-7; TRBD2 matches 8 bases. With 7 bases clipped from V and 4 bases from J, the junction kept 9 bases outside the gene matches. CDR1 is SQVTM, CDR2 ANQGSEA, per germline. This CDR3 region has 13 residues. CDR3 coding DNA: TGCAGCGCTTCGGGCAGCGGGAGATACGAGCAGTACTTC. As protein: CSASGSGRYEQYF.

This clonotype was seen at least ten times. The V and J genes are TRBV15 and TRBJ2-1; the match to TRBD1 covers 10 bases. Germline V lookup: CDR1 LNHNV, CDR2 YYDKDF (reference sequence). V was pared by 3 bases and J by 7 bases, with 6 bases of the junction left unmatched. The length of the CDR3 is 15 residues. The CDR3 DNA reads TGTGCCACCAGCAGCGGGACAGGGGAAGCGAATGAGCAGTTCTTC. Translating gives CATSSGTGEANEQFF.

This clonotype has ten or more counts. The V gene is TRBV7-9, the J gene TRBJ2-4; no definite D call. Germline CDR1 SEHNR, CDR2 FQNEAQ (reference sequence). The CDR3 is made up of 13 amino acids. V was cut by 5 bases and J by 0 bases, with 5 bases left in between. CDR3 region: CASSEPAKNIQYF. CDR3 DNA sequence: TGTGCCAGCAGCGAACCAGCCAAAAACATTCAGTACTTC.

The table lists this clonotype with many counts. The chain uses TRBV28 and TRBJ2-7; 9 nucleotides align to TRBD2. V lost 5 bases, J lost 2 bases, and 10 bases stayed unmatched. Germline lookup yields CDR1 MDHEN and CDR2 SYDVKM. The CDR3 is 16 amino acids. CDR3 amino acids: CASSLRGAGGPYEQYF. Here the CDR3 DNA reads TGTGCCAGCAGTCTACGGGGAGCGGGAGGACCCTACGAGCAGTACTTC. Full variable domain (outside the CDR3, taken from reference TRBV28 and TRBJ2-7): DVKVTQSSRYLVKRTGEKVFLECVQDMDHENMFWYRQDPGLGLRLIYFSYDVKMKEKGDIPEGYSVSREKKERFSLILESASTNQTSMYLCASSLRGAGGPYEQYFGPGTRLTVT.

Only one count was recorded for this clonotype. The gene calls are TRBV4-1 and TRBJ2-5; D is possibly TRBD2 (5 bases). This CDR3 region has 14 residues. The V end lost 3 bases, the J end lost 2 bases, and 10 bases lay between the germline ends. Germline V gene data show CDR1 as MGHRA and CDR2 as YSYEKL. The CDR3 DNA is TGCGCCAGCAGCCACCCCAGAGGGCAAGAGACCCAGTACTTC. Translation: CASSHPRGQETQYF.

This clonotype was observed many times. The chain has TRBV29-1 and TRBJ2-2; 8 positions agree with TRBD2. J was trimmed by 7 bases and V by 6 bases; bases with no gene match: 13. Germline V CDR1 and CDR2: SQVTM, ANQGSEA. CDR3 length: 15 residues. The CDR3 spells CSVGVIAGRGGELFF. CDR3 in DNA: TGCAGCGTGGGGGTGATAGCGGGGCGAGGCGGGGAGCTGTTTTTT.

This clonotype was seen only a few times. The V gene is TRBV12-3 or TRBV12-4, the J gene TRBJ2-4; 10 bases line up with TRBD1. This CDR3 is 16 amino acids long. Germline trimming cut 3 bases from V and 3 bases from J; bases unmatched to any gene: 5. CDR3 DNA: TGTGCCAGCAGTTTTTGGACAGGGGGATACAAAAACATTCAGTACTTC. This encodes CASSFWTGGYKNIQYF.

In its sample, this clonotype was seen many times. The chain employs TRBV20-1 and TRBJ2-5; D ambiguous. Trimming removed 8 bases from V and 1 base from J, with 8 bases in between. Germline V CDR1 and CDR2: DFQATT, SNEGSKA (reference sequence). CDR3 size: 11 residues. CDR3 in amino acids: CSTTPQETQYF. DNA for the CDR3: TGCAGTACAACACCCCAAGAGACCCAGTACTTC.

This clonotype came up a few times. This chain uses TRBV20-1 with TRBJ2-2; no reliable D call. CDR3 length: 13 residues. Germline loops: CDR1 DFQATT, CDR2 SNEGSKA (reference sequence). Trimming stripped 0 bases from V and 5 bases from J, with 7 bases between. The DNA of the CDR3 is TGCAGTGCTAGAGATTGGCTGACCGGGGAGCTGTTTTTT. Translated: CSARDWLTGELFF.

The rearrangement joins TRBV27 to TRBJ1-2, with unresolved D. Germline lookup yields CDR1 MNHEY and CDR2 SMNVEV (reference sequence). V was trimmed by 4 bases and J by 5 bases, leaving 8 bases between them. This CDR3 has 12 residues. CDR3: CASSSTAYGYTF. The DNA of the CDR3 is TGTGCCAGCAGTTCTACAGCGTATGGCTACACCTTC.

The genes are TRBV5-1 and TRBJ2-7; 11 bases are shared with TRBD2. Germline values: CDR1 SGHRS, CDR2 YFSETQ. With 6 bases clipped from V and 6 bases from J, the junction kept 17 bases outside the gene matches. This CDR3 contains 17 residues. The chain's CDR3 is CASTQGVAGGPSGEQYF. Written as DNA, the CDR3 is TGCGCCAGCACCCAAGGGGTAGCGGGAGGGCCGTCGGGCGAGCAGTACTTC.

In its sample, this clonotype was seen many times. J is TRBJ1-1 and V is TRBV27; a weak D match, TRBD1 (5 bases). CDR3 size: 12 residues. Germline CDR1 is MNHEY and CDR2 is SMNVEV (reference sequence). Trimming pared 5 bases from V and 7 bases from J, leaving 11 bases between. The CDR3 reads CASSTFGGEAFF. The CDR3 nucleotides are TGTGCCAGCAGTACCTTTGGGGGTGAAGCTTTCTTT.

The J gene is TRBJ2-1, the V gene TRBV19; weak D call: TRBD2 (6 bases). This CDR3 contains 16 residues. Trimming left V 3 bases short and J 1 base short, with 13 bases between. Germline values: CDR1 LNHDA, CDR2 SQIVND (reference sequence). CDR3 bases: TGTGCCAGTAGTATTTGGAGGACTACATCCTACAATGAGCAGTTCTTC. Translating gives CASSIWRTTSYNEQFF. Together with reference TRBV19 and TRBJ2-1, the CDR3 gives the full variable domain: DGGITQSPKYLFRKEGQNVTLSCEQNLNHDAMYWYRQDPGQGLRLIYYSQIVNDFQKGDIAEGYSVSREKKESFPLTVTSAQKNPTAFYLCASSIWRTTSYNEQFFGPGTRLTVL.

V and J are TRBV28 and TRBJ1-2; D might be TRBD1 (6 bases). Germline V CDR1 and CDR2: MDHEN, SYDVKM. Trimming stripped 8 bases from V and 0 bases from J, with 13 bases between. The CDR3 covers 14 residues. The CDR3 nucleotides are TGTGCCAGCCGGACAGACCTCGCTAACTATGGCTACACCTTC. Translation: CASRTDLANYGYTF.

The chain is built from TRBV20-1 and TRBJ2-7, with 8 bases identical to TRBD1. From germline, CDR1 is DFQATT and CDR2 SNEGSKA (reference sequence). V shed 4 bases and J 4 bases; nucleotides not matched to a gene: 6. The CDR3 has 13 amino acids. CDR3: CSATRTGSYEQYF. The DNA for the CDR3 is TGCAGTGCTACACGGACAGGGAGTTACGAGCAGTACTTC.

In this sample, this clonotype turned up a few times. This chain connects TRBV6-2 or TRBV6-3 to TRBJ2-2, with 10 bases that match TRBD1. V was clipped by 6 bases and J by 6 bases; unmatched bases: 1. The V gene's germline CDR1 is MNHEY and CDR2 SVGEGT. This CDR3 is built from 13 residues. The CDR3 DNA reads TGTGCCAGCAGGGGGACAGGGGCCGGGGAGCTGTTTTTT. Amino acid sequence: CASRGTGAGELFF.

This clonotype was observed a handful of times. This chain connects TRBV20-1 to TRBJ2-3; the D is unclear. The CDR3 runs to 14 residues. Trimming removed 0 bases at V and 3 bases at J, with 10 bases between. Per the germline V gene, CDR1 is DFQATT and CDR2 is SNEGSKA (reference sequence). CDR3 bases: TGCAGTGCTAGAGATAGGAGTGCTACAGATACGCAGTATTTT. Residues: CSARDRSATDTQYF.

The chain joins TRBV10-3 to TRBJ2-7; 9 positions agree with TRBD2. Germline V gene lookup returns CDR1 ENHRY and CDR2 SYGVKD. Trimming removed 8 bases from V and 6 bases from J; junction bases left unmatched: 11. The CDR3 consists of 14 residues. The CDR3 loop is CAIHGPGTSCEQYF. The CDR3 nucleotides are TGTGCCATCCACGGCCCCGGGACTAGCTGCGAGCAGTACTTC.

This clonotype has at least ten counts. The chain carries TRBV25-1 and TRBJ2-7; D gene ambiguous. Germline V gene data show CDR1 as MGHDK and CDR2 as SYGVNS. The CDR3 covers 12 residues. V lost 3 bases, J lost 6 bases, and 9 bases lay in between. CDR3 sequence (DNA): TGTGCCAGCAGTGATGTGGTTTCCGAGCAGTACTTC. Translation: CASSDVVSEQYF.

This clonotype was seen a handful of times. The V and J genes are TRBV7-2 and TRBJ2-3, with D perhaps matching TRBD1 (6 bases). Germline CDR1 and CDR2: SGHTA and FQGNSA. Trimming left V 2 bases short and J 1 base short, with 16 bases between. The CDR3 is made up of 17 amino acids. The CDR3 bases are TGTGCCAGCAGCTTACGTACCAACAGGGACCGCACAGATACGCAGTATTTT. Encoded protein: CASSLRTNRDRTDTQYF.

This clonotype appeared many times. The chain carries TRBV28 and TRBJ2-1; 13 positions match TRBD2. The junction had 6 bases not matched to a gene; V was cut back by 3 bases and J by 10 bases. The CDR3 runs 15 residues. Germline CDR1 is MDHEN and CDR2 is SYDVKM. CDR3 loop: CASSFTSGGVGEQFF. The CDR3 DNA reads as TGTGCCAGCAGTTTTACTAGCGGGGGGGTGGGGGAGCAGTTCTTC. The variable domain in full, with the rest retrieved from reference TRBV28 and TRBJ2-1, is DVKVTQSSRYLVKRTGEKVFLECVQDMDHENMFWYRQDPGLGLRLIYFSYDVKMKEKGDIPEGYSVSREKKERFSLILESASTNQTSMYLCASSFTSGGVGEQFFGPGTRLTVL.

V and J are TRBV28 and TRBJ1-2; 9 bases are shared with TRBD1. The V gene end was trimmed by 5 bases and the J gene end by 4 bases; junction bases not matched to a gene: 8. From germline, CDR1 is MDHEN and CDR2 SYDVKM. The CDR3 consists of 15 residues. CDR3 region: CASSIGTGRTYGYTF. CDR3 coding DNA: TGTGCCAGCAGTATTGGGACAGGGAGGACCTATGGCTACACCTTC.

The rearrangement links TRBV5-6 to TRBJ2-2, with 13 bases fitting TRBD2. The CDR3 sequence is 19 residues long. Germline lookup yields CDR1 SGHDT and CDR2 YYEEEE. V lost 4 bases to trimming and J lost 1 base; unmatched junction nucleotides: 10. The CDR3 loop is CASSPSRTSGRGNTGELFF. CDR3 nucleotide sequence: TGTGCCAGCAGCCCTTCAAGGACTAGCGGGAGAGGGAACACCGGGGAGCTGTTTTTT.

This clonotype was seen more than once but under ten times. CDR3 residues: CATSSEGGQETQYF. The CDR3 DNA reads TGTGCCACCAGCAGTGAAGGGGGTCAGGAGACCCAGTACTTC. This chain connects TRBV15 to TRBJ2-5; D is perhaps TRBD1 (6 bases). V dropped 3 bases and J dropped 5 bases, with 13 bases sitting between them. This CDR3 is 14 amino acids long. From germline, CDR1 is LNHNV and CDR2 YYDKDF (reference sequence).

This clonotype came up many times. The chain joins TRBV29-1 to TRBJ2-7; maybe TRBD2 (5 bases). This CDR3 is 12 amino acids long. Trimming pared 4 bases from V and 4 bases from J, leaving 11 bases between. Germline loops: CDR1 SQVTM, CDR2 ANQGSEA. The CDR3 DNA sequence: TGCAGCGTTGGGACGGGGAAGTACGAGCAGTACTTC. It is translated as CSVGTGKYEQYF.

Many counts were recorded for this clonotype. The chain joins TRBV10-3 to TRBJ2-3; tentatively, D is TRBD2 (5 bases). With 4 bases removed from V and 0 bases from J, the gap between germline ends came to 14 bases. The CDR3 contains 16 residues. Germline CDR1 reads ENHRY; CDR2 reads SYGVKD. CDR3 nucleotides: TGTGCCATCAGTGGTAACTGGGGAGCTAGCACAGATACGCAGTATTTT. Translation: CAISGNWGASTDTQYF.

This clonotype has at least ten counts. CDR3 nucleotides: TGTGCCAGCAGCTTGCTTGCCCATGGTCTGCAAGGGGAGACCCAGTACTTC. Protein product: CASSLLAHGLQGETQYF. The V call is TRBV5-6, the J call TRBJ2-5, with D hard to call. Trimming shortened V by 1 base and J by 5 bases, and 21 bases separated the two germline ends. The germline V gene encodes CDR1 SGHDT and CDR2 YYEEEE. The CDR3 runs to 17 residues.

This clonotype came up many times. The chain recombines TRBV20-1 with TRBJ2-1; 7 nucleotides align to TRBD2. J gave up 3 bases and V 6 bases, and 8 bases lay outside the gene matches. Germline CDR1 and CDR2: DFQATT and SNEGSKA (reference sequence). The CDR3 consists of 14 residues. The CDR3 nucleotides read TGCAGTGCACCCCGGGGCGGGAGCTACAATGAGCAGTTCTTC. Amino acids: CSAPRGGSYNEQFF.